Only one count was recorded for the clone carrying this TCR beta chain. Its antigen is unknown. The data were obtained in a study of T cell responses to AZD1222 COVID-19 vaccine. The CDR3 loop spans 11 amino acids. Looked up from germline, CDR1 is PRHDT and CDR2 is FYEKMQ (reference sequence). V shed 2 bases and J shed 13 bases, with 11 bases lying between them. TCRdb keeps only in-frame clones here, not all; method: immunoSEQ multiplex PCR. The data show fewer than 7,000 clones, 80% to 90% seen once. Study findings and constraints: Repertoire collection took place solely once the T cell response had peaked. Across the whole spike, CD4 TCRs peaked at regions 160-218 and 743-854. In a largely white British group with more females than males, clonal diversity was possibly underestimated.

The chain employs TRBV13 and TRBJ1-2, with D unresolved. This sequence was found in an adult who received the AZD1222 COVID-19 vaccine. Sequencing was performed on peripheral blood, taken 28 days after the second AZD1222 dose. CDR3: CASSLREVSTF. CDR3 in DNA: TGTGCCAGCAGCTTAAGGGAAGTTTCCACCTTC.